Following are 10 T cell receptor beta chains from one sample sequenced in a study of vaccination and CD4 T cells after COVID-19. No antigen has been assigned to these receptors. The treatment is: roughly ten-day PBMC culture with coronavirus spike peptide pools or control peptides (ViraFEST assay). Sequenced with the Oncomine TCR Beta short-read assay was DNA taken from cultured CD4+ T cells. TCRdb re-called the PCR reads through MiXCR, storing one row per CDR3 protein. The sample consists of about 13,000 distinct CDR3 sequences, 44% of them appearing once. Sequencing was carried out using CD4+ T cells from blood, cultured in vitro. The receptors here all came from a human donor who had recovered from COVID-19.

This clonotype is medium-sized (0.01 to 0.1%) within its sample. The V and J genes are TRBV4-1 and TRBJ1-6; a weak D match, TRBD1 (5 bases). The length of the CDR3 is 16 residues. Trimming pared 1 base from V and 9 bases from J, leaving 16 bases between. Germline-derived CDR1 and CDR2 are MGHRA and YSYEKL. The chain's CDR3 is CASSQAGWGGFSPLHF. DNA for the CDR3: TGCGCCAGCAGCCAAGCGGGTTGGGGGGGATTTTCACCCCTCCACTTT.

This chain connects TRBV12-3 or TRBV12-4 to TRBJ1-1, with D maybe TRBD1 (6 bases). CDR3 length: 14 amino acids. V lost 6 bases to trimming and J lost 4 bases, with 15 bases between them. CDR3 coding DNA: TGTGCCAGCAGACTTGGGGGGGCAGGCACTGAAGCTTTCTTT. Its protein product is CASRLGGAGTEAFF.

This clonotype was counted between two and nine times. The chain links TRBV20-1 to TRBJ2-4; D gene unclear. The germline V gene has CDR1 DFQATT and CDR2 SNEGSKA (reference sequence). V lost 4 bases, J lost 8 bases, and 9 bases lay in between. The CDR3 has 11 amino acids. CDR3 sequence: CSATITDIQYF. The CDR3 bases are TGCAGTGCTACCATCACGGACATTCAGTACTTC.

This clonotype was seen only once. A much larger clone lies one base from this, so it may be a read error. CDR3 amino acids: CSVDIFSGSGPTEAFF. CDR3 DNA sequence: TGCAGCGTTGATATTTTCTCAGGGAGTGGTCCCACTGAAGCTTTCTTT. The J gene is TRBJ1-1, the V gene TRBV29-1, with a tentative D call TRBD1 (5 bases). Trimming removed 3 bases from V and 4 bases from J, with 21 bases in between. The CDR3 loop spans 16 amino acids. The V gene's germline CDR1 is SQVTM and CDR2 ANQGSEA.

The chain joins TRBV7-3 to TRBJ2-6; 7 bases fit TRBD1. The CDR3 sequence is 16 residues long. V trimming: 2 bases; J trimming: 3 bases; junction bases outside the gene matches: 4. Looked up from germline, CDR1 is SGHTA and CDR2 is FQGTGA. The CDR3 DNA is TGTGCCAGCAGCTTAGAAAACAGGGGTGGGGCCAACGTCCTGACTTTC. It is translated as CASSLENRGGANVLTF.

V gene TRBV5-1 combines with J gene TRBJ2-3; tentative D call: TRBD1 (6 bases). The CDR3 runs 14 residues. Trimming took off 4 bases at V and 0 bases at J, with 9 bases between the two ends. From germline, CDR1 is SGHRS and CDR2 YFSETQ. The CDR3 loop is CASSLQGSTDTQYF. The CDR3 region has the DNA TGCGCCAGCAGCCTACAGGGAAGCACAGATACGCAGTATTTT. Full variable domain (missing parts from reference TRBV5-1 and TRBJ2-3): KAGVTQTPRYLIKTRGQQVTLSCSPISGHRSVSWYQQTPGQGLQFLFEYFSETQRNKGNFPGRFSGRQFSNSRSEMNVSTLELGDSALYLCASSLQGSTDTQYFGPGTRLTVL.

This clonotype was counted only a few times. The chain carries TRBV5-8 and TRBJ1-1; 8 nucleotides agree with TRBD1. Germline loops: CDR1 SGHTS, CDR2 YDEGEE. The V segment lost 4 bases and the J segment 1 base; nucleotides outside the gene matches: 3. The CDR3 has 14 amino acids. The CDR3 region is CASSRTGWNTEAFF. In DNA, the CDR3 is TGTGCCAGCAGCCGGACAGGGTGGAACACTGAAGCTTTCTTT.

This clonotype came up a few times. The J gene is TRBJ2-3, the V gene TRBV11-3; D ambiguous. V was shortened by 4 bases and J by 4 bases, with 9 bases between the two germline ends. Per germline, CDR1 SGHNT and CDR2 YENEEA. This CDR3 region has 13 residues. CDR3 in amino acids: CASSYLRADTQYF. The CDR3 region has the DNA TGTGCCAGCAGCTATTTACGGGCAGATACGCAGTATTTT. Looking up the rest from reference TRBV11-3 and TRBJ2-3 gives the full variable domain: EAGVVQSPRYKIIEKKQPVAFWCNPISGHNTLYWYLQNLGQGPELLIRYENEEAVDDSQLPKDRFSAERLKGVDSTLKIQPAELGDSAVYLCASSYLRADTQYFGPGTRLTVL.

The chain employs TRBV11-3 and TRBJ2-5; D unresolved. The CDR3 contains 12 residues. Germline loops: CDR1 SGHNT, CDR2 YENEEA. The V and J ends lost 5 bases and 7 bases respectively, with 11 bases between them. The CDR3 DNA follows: TGTGCCAGCAGCCCCCTTGGCGGGACCCAGTACTTC. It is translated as CASSPLGGTQYF.

The CDR3 coding sequence is TGTGCCAGCAGTTTAGGGGACAGGGAATATCAGCCCCAGCATTTT. Residues: CASSLGDREYQPQHF. This rearrangement joins TRBV12-3 or TRBV12-4 to TRBJ1-5; TRBD1 aligns across 9 bases. After removal of 1 base from V and 5 bases from J, the junction contained 3 bases not matched to a gene. This CDR3 is 15 amino acids long.